A selection of T cell receptor beta chains follows, all from one sample in a study of cytomegalovirus exposure and HLA in healthy donors. Libraries were prepared by immunoSEQ multiplex PCR; TCRdb keeps only in-frame clonotypes and omits some of them. The table lists roughly 190,000 clones, around 86% of them singletons. The sequencing sample was made of PBMCs. The receptors stem from a young woman in good health and CMV-seronegative. The CDR3 runs from the conserved cysteine through the conserved F or W. Each record gives: CDR3 DNA, CDR3 protein, CDR3 length, clone size, J gene, V gene, D gene. The D gene is left open where the match is weak. Clone size is not always given. Where it is, it says once, few, many or a class for expanded clones.

CDR3nt: TGCGCCAGCAGCCCCGCGACAGGGTCAGGCACAGATACGCAGTATTTT
CDR3aa: CASSPATGSGTDTQYF
len: 16
abundance: -
j_gene: TRBJ2-3
v_gene: TRBV5-1
d_gene: TRBD1

CDR3nt: TGTGCCAGCAGCCGAGGACTAGCGGGAATCACAGATACGCAGTATTTT
CDR3aa: CASSRGLAGITDTQYF
len: 16
abundance: -
j_gene: TRBJ2-3
v_gene: TRBV11-3
d_gene: TRBD2

CDR3nt: TGTGCCAGCAGTGGGACAGGGAGAGGCGAGCAGTACTTC
CDR3aa: CASSGTGRGEQYF
len: 13
abundance: -
j_gene: TRBJ2-7
v_gene: TRBV2
d_gene: TRBD1

CDR3nt: TGTGCCAGCACAGAGACAGGGTGGAACTATGGCTACACCTTC
CDR3aa: CASTETGWNYGYTF
len: 14
abundance: -
j_gene: TRBJ1-2
v_gene: TRBV25-1
d_gene: TRBD1

CDR3nt: TGTGCCAGCAGCTTACGACTAGCAGTCTACGAGCAGTACTTC
CDR3aa: CASSLRLAVYEQYF
len: 14
abundance: -
j_gene: TRBJ2-7
v_gene: TRBV13
d_gene: TRBD2

CDR3nt: TGTGCCAGCTCACCATCTGACGGGGTCACAGATACGCAGTATTTT
CDR3aa: CASSPSDGVTDTQYF
len: 15
abundance: -
j_gene: TRBJ2-3
v_gene: TRBV18
d_gene: -

CDR3nt: TGTGCCAGCAGTCCAAGGGACAGGAGTGCAACTAATGAAAAACTGTTTTTT
CDR3aa: CASSPRDRSATNEKLFF
len: 17
abundance: -
j_gene: TRBJ1-4
v_gene: TRBV11-2
d_gene: TRBD1

CDR3nt: TGCGCCAGCAGCCAAAATTTGCTAGCGGGGACCAACAATGAGCAGTTCTTC
CDR3aa: CASSQNLLAGTNNEQFF
len: 17
abundance: -
j_gene: TRBJ2-1
v_gene: TRBV4-1
d_gene: TRBD2

CDR3nt: TGTGCCAGCAGCCAAGGACAACAACGGTTGGAGCCCCAGCATTTT
CDR3aa: CASSQGQQRLEPQHF
len: 15
abundance: few
j_gene: TRBJ1-5
v_gene: TRBV6-6
d_gene: -

CDR3nt: TGTGCCAGCAGCGTCGGGGTTTGGAATTCACCCCTCCACTTT
CDR3aa: CASSVGVWNSPLHF
len: 14
abundance: once
j_gene: TRBJ1-6
v_gene: TRBV9
d_gene: -

CDR3nt: TGCGCCAGCAGCCCCCTCGACACAGAGGGAGCTTTCTTT
CDR3aa: CASSPLDTEGAFF
len: 13
abundance: -
j_gene: TRBJ1-1
v_gene: TRBV4-1
d_gene: -

CDR3nt: TGTGCCACCGGAAGTACCGGGACAGGGGTCCACGAGCAGTACTTC
CDR3aa: CATGSTGTGVHEQYF
len: 15
abundance: -
j_gene: TRBJ2-7
v_gene: TRBV15
d_gene: TRBD1

CDR3nt: TGTGCCACCGAGCTCACCGGGGAGCTGTTTTTT
CDR3aa: CATELTGELFF
len: 11
abundance: -
j_gene: TRBJ2-2
v_gene: TRBV6-1
d_gene: -

CDR3nt: TGTGCCAGCTTACCATTACAGAATACCTACGAGCAGTACTTC
CDR3aa: CASLPLQNTYEQYF
len: 14
abundance: -
j_gene: TRBJ2-7
v_gene: TRBV18
d_gene: -

CDR3nt: TGCGCCAGCAGCTTGGCCGGGACAGGGTCTGGGGCCAACGTCCTGACTTTC
CDR3aa: CASSLAGTGSGANVLTF
len: 17
abundance: -
j_gene: TRBJ2-6
v_gene: TRBV5-1
d_gene: TRBD1

CDR3nt: TGCGCCAGCACCTCCGGGGGTCGACAGGAAGCTTTCTTT
CDR3aa: CASTSGGRQEAFF
len: 13
abundance: -
j_gene: TRBJ1-1
v_gene: TRBV5-1
d_gene: -

CDR3nt: TGTGCCAGCAGCAATTCCGGGACTAGCGGCTACGAGCAGTACTTC
CDR3aa: CASSNSGTSGYEQYF
len: 15
abundance: -
j_gene: TRBJ2-7
v_gene: TRBV11-2
d_gene: TRBD2

CDR3nt: TGTGCCACCAGCAGAGATATGAAAGGACAGGGGCCTGAAGCTTTCTTT
CDR3aa: CATSRDMKGQGPEAFF
len: 16
abundance: -
j_gene: TRBJ1-1
v_gene: TRBV15
d_gene: TRBD1

CDR3nt: TGTGCCAGCAGCCAGGAAACTAGCGGGAGTGCGACAGATACGCAGTATTTT
CDR3aa: CASSQETSGSATDTQYF
len: 17
abundance: -
j_gene: TRBJ2-3
v_gene: TRBV4-2
d_gene: TRBD2

CDR3nt: TGTGCCACCAGCACAACTCGGGACAGCAATGAGCAGTTCTTC
CDR3aa: CATSTTRDSNEQFF
len: 14
abundance: -
j_gene: TRBJ2-1
v_gene: TRBV15
d_gene: TRBD1

CDR3nt: TGTGCCTGGAGGGTGGCAGGGGGCGAATTCGGTATGGGAGGCTACACCTTC
CDR3aa: CAWRVAGGEFGMGGYTF
len: 17
abundance: -
j_gene: TRBJ1-2
v_gene: TRBV30
d_gene: TRBD1

CDR3nt: TGTGCCAGCAGCTCTTACGACAGGGTTTTATTCTATGGCTACACCTTC
CDR3aa: CASSSYDRVLFYGYTF
len: 16
abundance: -
j_gene: TRBJ1-2
v_gene: TRBV5-6
d_gene: TRBD1

CDR3nt: TGTGCCAGCAGCGTAGCTACTAGCGGGGGGTACACAGATACGCAGTATTTT
CDR3aa: CASSVATSGGYTDTQYF
len: 17
abundance: -
j_gene: TRBJ2-3
v_gene: TRBV9
d_gene: TRBD2

CDR3nt: TGTGCCACCAGCAGAGATCACCCCCGCGGGAGCGGGGGATACAATGAGCAGTTCTTC
CDR3aa: CATSRDHPRGSGGYNEQFF
len: 19
abundance: -
j_gene: TRBJ2-1
v_gene: TRBV15
d_gene: TRBD2

CDR3nt: TGTGCCAGCAGCCTCGGGATGGGACTAGCGGGGGGTTGGAATGAGCAGTTCTTC
CDR3aa: CASSLGMGLAGGWNEQFF
len: 18
abundance: -
j_gene: TRBJ2-1
v_gene: TRBV7-2
d_gene: TRBD2

CDR3nt: TGTGCCGGGCAAGAGACAGGGCTGGGTGATACGCAGTATTTT
CDR3aa: CAGQETGLGDTQYF
len: 14
abundance: -
j_gene: TRBJ2-3
v_gene: TRBV7-9
d_gene: TRBD1

CDR3nt: TGTGCCAGCGCGCCCCCGGGGGGGACAGATACGCAGTATTTT
CDR3aa: CASAPPGGTDTQYF
len: 14
abundance: -
j_gene: TRBJ2-3
v_gene: TRBV6-6
d_gene: TRBD2

CDR3nt: TGTGCCAGCAGCCTGCTCCTGGGGGACAGAGAACTGTTTTTT
CDR3aa: CASSLLLGDRELFF
len: 14
abundance: -
j_gene: TRBJ1-4
v_gene: TRBV7-9
d_gene: TRBD1

CDR3nt: TGCGCCAGCAGCTGGACTAGCACAGATACGCAGTATTTT
CDR3aa: CASSWTSTDTQYF
len: 13
abundance: -
j_gene: TRBJ2-3
v_gene: TRBV5-1
d_gene: -

CDR3nt: TGTGCCAGCAGTGACACAGGGAACTATGGCTACACCTTC
CDR3aa: CASSDTGNYGYTF
len: 13
abundance: few
j_gene: TRBJ1-2
v_gene: TRBV6-1
d_gene: -

CDR3nt: TGTGCCAGCAGTCGACACGCCAACACTGAAGCTTTCTTT
CDR3aa: CASSRHANTEAFF
len: 13
abundance: -
j_gene: TRBJ1-1
v_gene: TRBV25-1
d_gene: -

CDR3nt: TGCGCCAGCAGCCCCCGTCCCTCTGGGGCCAACGTCCTGACTTTC
CDR3aa: CASSPRPSGANVLTF
len: 15
abundance: -
j_gene: TRBJ2-6
v_gene: TRBV4-1
d_gene: -

CDR3nt: TGTGCCACCAGCACTGACAGAAAAAACATTCAGTACTTC
CDR3aa: CATSTDRKNIQYF
len: 13
abundance: -
j_gene: TRBJ2-4
v_gene: TRBV15
d_gene: -

CDR3nt: TGTGCCAGCAGCGAGGGATACGAGCAGTACTTC
CDR3aa: CASSEGYEQYF
len: 11
abundance: once
j_gene: TRBJ2-7
v_gene: TRBV6-1
d_gene: -

CDR3nt: TGTGCCAGCAGGGGACAGTTTATCTCCTACGAGCAGTACTTC
CDR3aa: CASRGQFISYEQYF
len: 14
abundance: few
j_gene: TRBJ2-7
v_gene: TRBV2
d_gene: TRBD1

CDR3nt: TGCGCCAGCAGTCAGTCCGGGGACAGGCGCGCTGGGGGCTACACCTTC
CDR3aa: CASSQSGDRRAGGYTF
len: 16
abundance: -
j_gene: TRBJ1-2
v_gene: TRBV23-1
d_gene: TRBD1

CDR3nt: TGTGCCTGGGCGGGGAGACTACAAGAGACCCAGTACTTC
CDR3aa: CAWAGRLQETQYF
len: 13
abundance: few
j_gene: TRBJ2-5
v_gene: TRBV30
d_gene: -

CDR3nt: TGCGCCAGCAGCTTGGCCTCGGGCGGGGGGGCAGCTGATACGCAGTATTTT
CDR3aa: CASSLASGGGAADTQYF
len: 17
abundance: -
j_gene: TRBJ2-3
v_gene: TRBV5-1
d_gene: TRBD2

CDR3nt: TGTGCCAGTAGTCCGGTAGCGGGGGAGACCCAGTACTTC
CDR3aa: CASSPVAGETQYF
len: 13
abundance: -
j_gene: TRBJ2-5
v_gene: TRBV19
d_gene: TRBD2

CDR3nt: TGTGCCAGCAGCGGTAGTTCGGATACGCAGTATTTT
CDR3aa: CASSGSSDTQYF
len: 12
abundance: -
j_gene: TRBJ2-3
v_gene: TRBV9
d_gene: -

CDR3nt: TGTGCCAGCAGCTCTGAACACATCTACAATGAGCAGTTCTTC
CDR3aa: CASSSEHIYNEQFF
len: 14
abundance: -
j_gene: TRBJ2-1
v_gene: TRBV7-9
d_gene: -

CDR3nt: TGTGCCAGTAGTGTCCGGGACAGGGGAACAGATACGCAGTATTTT
CDR3aa: CASSVRDRGTDTQYF
len: 15
abundance: -
j_gene: TRBJ2-3
v_gene: TRBV19
d_gene: TRBD1

CDR3nt: TGCGCCAGCAGACCTGGGACAGGGAACACTGAAGCTTTCTTT
CDR3aa: CASRPGTGNTEAFF
len: 14
abundance: once
j_gene: TRBJ1-1
v_gene: TRBV5-1
d_gene: TRBD1

CDR3nt: TGTGCCAGCAGCCAACAGGGTTGGGCTTTCTTT
CDR3aa: CASSQQGWAFF
len: 11
abundance: few
j_gene: TRBJ1-1
v_gene: TRBV6-1
d_gene: -

CDR3nt: TGTGCCAGCAGCTTGGGACAGGGAGTCTATGGCTACACCTTC
CDR3aa: CASSLGQGVYGYTF
len: 14
abundance: few
j_gene: TRBJ1-2
v_gene: TRBV7-2
d_gene: TRBD1